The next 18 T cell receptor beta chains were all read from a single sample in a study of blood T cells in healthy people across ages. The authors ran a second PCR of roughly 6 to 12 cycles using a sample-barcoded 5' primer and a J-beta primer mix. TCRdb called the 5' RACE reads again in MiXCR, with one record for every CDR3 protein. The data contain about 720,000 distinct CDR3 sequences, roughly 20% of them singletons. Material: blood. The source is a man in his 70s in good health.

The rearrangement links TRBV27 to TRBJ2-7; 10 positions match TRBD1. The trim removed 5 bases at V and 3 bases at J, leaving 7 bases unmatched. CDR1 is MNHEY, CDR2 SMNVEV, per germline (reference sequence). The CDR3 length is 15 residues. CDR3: CASSQRTGGIYEQYF. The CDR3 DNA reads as TGTGCCAGCAGTCAGAGGACAGGGGGGATCTACGAGCAGTACTTC.

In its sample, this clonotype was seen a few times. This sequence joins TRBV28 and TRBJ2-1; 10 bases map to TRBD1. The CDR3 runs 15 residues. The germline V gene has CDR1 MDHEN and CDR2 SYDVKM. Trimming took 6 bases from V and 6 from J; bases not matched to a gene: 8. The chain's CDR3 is CASRGTGQGVNEQFF. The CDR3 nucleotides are TGTGCCAGCAGAGGAACCGGACAGGGGGTCAATGAGCAGTTCTTC.

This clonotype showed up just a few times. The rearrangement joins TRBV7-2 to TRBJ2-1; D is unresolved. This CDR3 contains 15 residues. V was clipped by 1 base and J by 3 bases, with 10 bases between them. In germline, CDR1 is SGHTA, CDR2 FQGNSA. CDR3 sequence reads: CASSLEGMNYNEQFF. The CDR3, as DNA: TGTGCCAGCAGCTTAGAAGGGATGAACTACAATGAGCAGTTCTTC.

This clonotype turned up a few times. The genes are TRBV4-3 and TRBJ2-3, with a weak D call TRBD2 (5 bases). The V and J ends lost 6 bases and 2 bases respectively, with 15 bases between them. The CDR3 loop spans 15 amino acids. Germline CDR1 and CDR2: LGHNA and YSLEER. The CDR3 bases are TGCGCCAGCAGTGTTACTAGTTCGATCACAGATACGCAGTATTTT. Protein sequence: CASSVTSSITDTQYF.

Here the CDR3 DNA reads TGTGCCAGCTGTATAGCGGGAGGTGAGCAGTTCTTC. Amino acids: CASCIAGGEQFF. The chain couples TRBV3-1 to TRBJ2-1, with TRBD2 matching over 10 bases. The CDR3 has 12 residues. Germline V gives CDR1 LGHDT, CDR2 YNNKEL (reference sequence). Losses at the gene ends were 8 bases for V and 9 bases for J; bases not matched to a gene: 4.

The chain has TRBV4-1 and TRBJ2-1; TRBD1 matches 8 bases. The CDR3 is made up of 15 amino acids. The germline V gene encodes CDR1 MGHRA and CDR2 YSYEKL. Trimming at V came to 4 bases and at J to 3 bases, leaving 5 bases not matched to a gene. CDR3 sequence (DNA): TGCGCCAGCAGCCTGACGGACAGGGACTACAATGAGCAGTTCTTC. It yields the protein CASSLTDRDYNEQFF.

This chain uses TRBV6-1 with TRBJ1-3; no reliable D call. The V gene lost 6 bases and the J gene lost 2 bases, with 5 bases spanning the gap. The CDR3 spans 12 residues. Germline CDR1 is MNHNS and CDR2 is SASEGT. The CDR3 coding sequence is TGTGCCAGCAGGGAACCTGGAAACACCATATATTTT. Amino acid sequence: CASREPGNTIYF.

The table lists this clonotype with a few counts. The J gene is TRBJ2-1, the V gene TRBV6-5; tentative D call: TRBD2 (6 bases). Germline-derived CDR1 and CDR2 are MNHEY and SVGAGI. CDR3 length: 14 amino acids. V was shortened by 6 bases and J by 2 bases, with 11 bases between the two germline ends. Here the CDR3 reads CASRPGSTYNEQFF. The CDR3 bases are TGTGCCAGCAGACCCGGGAGCACCTACAATGAGCAGTTCTTC.

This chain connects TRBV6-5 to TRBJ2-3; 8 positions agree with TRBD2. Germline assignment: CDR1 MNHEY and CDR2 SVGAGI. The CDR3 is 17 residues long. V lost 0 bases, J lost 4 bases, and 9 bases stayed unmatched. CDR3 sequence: CASSYSYQREYPDTQYF. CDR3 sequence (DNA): TGTGCCAGCAGTTACTCGTACCAGCGGGAGTATCCAGATACGCAGTATTTT.

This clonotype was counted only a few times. The CDR3 region has the DNA TGTGCCAGCAGCGTAGATGGTGGCCGGAGGAAAGATACGCAGTATTTT. Encoded protein: CASSVDGGRRKDTQYF. The V gene is TRBV9, the J gene TRBJ2-3, with D possibly matching TRBD2 (5 bases). The V end was cut by 0 bases, the J end by 5 bases, with 16 bases between. The CDR3 loop spans 16 amino acids. CDR1 is SGDLS, CDR2 YYNGEE, per germline.

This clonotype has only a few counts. CDR3 nucleotides: TGTGCCAGCACACGCAGAATGAACACTGAAGCTTTCTTT. Its translation is CASTRRMNTEAFF. The rearrangement joins TRBV3-1 to TRBJ1-1; D is undetermined. The CDR3 loop spans 13 amino acids. Germline lookup yields CDR1 LGHDT and CDR2 YNNKEL (reference sequence). The V and J ends lost 7 bases and 0 bases respectively, with 9 bases between them.

In DNA form, the CDR3 reads TGTGCCAGCAGCTTATGGGGGGCCGGGGAGCTGTTTTTT. The encoded protein is CASSLWGAGELFF. This chain links TRBV5-6 with TRBJ2-2; D is possibly TRBD2 (6 bases). CDR1 and CDR2 (germline): SGHDT, YYEEEE. This CDR3 region has 13 residues. V lost 2 bases and J lost 6, with 8 bases in between. Complete variable domain (other parts from reference TRBV5-6 and TRBJ2-2): DAGVTQSPTHLIKTRGQQVTLRCSPKSGHDTVSWYQQALGQGPQFIFQYYEEEERQRGNFPDRFSGHQFPNYSSELNVNALLLGDSALYLCASSLWGAGELFFGEGSRLTVL.

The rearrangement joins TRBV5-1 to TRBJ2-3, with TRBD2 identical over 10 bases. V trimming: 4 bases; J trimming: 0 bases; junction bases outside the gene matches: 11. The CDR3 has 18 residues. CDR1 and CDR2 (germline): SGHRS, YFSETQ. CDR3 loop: CASSLSGLAAFSTDTQYF. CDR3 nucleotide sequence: TGCGCCAGCAGCCTAAGCGGACTAGCGGCGTTTAGCACAGATACGCAGTATTTT.

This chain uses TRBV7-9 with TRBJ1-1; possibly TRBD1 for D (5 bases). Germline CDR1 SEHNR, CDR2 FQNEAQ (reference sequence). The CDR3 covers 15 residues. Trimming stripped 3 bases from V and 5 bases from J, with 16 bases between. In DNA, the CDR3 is TGTGCCAGCAGCTTTGGGAGGGGTGGTAAGACTGAAGCTTTCTTT. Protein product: CASSFGRGGKTEAFF.

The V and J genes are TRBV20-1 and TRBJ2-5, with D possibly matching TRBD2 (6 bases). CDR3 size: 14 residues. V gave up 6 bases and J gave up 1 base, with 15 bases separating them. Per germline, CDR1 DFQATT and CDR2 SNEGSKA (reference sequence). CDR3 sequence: CSATWRAGQETQYF. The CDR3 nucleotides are TGCAGTGCCACTTGGAGGGCTGGCCAAGAGACCCAGTACTTC.

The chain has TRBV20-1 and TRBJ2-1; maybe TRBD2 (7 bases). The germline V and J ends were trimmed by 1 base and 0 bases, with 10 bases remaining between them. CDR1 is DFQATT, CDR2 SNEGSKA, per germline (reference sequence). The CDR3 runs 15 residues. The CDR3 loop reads CSARAGDYSYNEQFF. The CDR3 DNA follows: TGCAGTGCTAGAGCAGGGGACTACTCCTACAATGAGCAGTTCTTC.

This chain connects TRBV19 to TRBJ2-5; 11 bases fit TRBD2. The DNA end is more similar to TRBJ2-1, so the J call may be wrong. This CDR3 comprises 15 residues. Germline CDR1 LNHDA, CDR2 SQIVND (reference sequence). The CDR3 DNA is TGTGCCAGTAGTATGCGTAGCGGGAGGGCCGATGAGCAGTTCTTC. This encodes CASSMRSGRADEQFF.

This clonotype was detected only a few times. CDR3 sequence (DNA): TGCAGTGCCCACTCATACAGGGGTGGGGATACGCAGTATTTT. Its translation: CSAHSYRGGDTQYF. This rearrangement joins TRBV20-1 to TRBJ2-3, with TRBD1 matching 7 bases. V dropped 6 bases and J dropped 6; count of bases not matched to a gene: 12. Germline V lookup: CDR1 DFQATT, CDR2 SNEGSKA (reference sequence). The CDR3 is 14 residues long.